This TCR beta chain comes out of a study of post-analysis software for immune sequencing data. General observations from the study: Significantly lower normalized Chao1 diversity was seen in multiple sclerosis patients than in controls. Patients used about 5 TRBV segments, including TRBV5-6, TRBV5-1 and TRBV20-1, more often than controls. Samples prepared in the same batch strongly co-clustered by F measure.

The table lists this clonotype with a few counts. Its matching antigen is unknown. Trimming pared 8 bases from V and 1 base from J, leaving 15 bases between. Germline values: CDR1 SQVTM, CDR2 ANQGSEA. The length of the CDR3 is 13 residues. Unique molecular identifiers were carried by the TCR beta cDNA libraries. TCRdb fed the PCR reads into MiXCR, producing one record per CDR3 protein. There are fewer than 900,000 distinct CDR3 sequences in the sample; more than 45% occur only once, and 4.9% lies in the top ten. The TCR sequence derives from a girl aged 5 to 17 with multiple sclerosis. The chain is built from TRBV29-1 and TRBJ2-7; perhaps TRBD1 as D (6 bases). What was sequenced was blood. As DNA, the CDR3 is TGCAGCATAACACAGGGAGTGTCCTACGAGCAGTACTTC. Protein sequence: CSITQGVSYEQYF.